Shown below are 5 T cell receptor beta chains from a single sample sequenced in a study of shared clonotypes between healthy human individuals. Sequenced by immunoSEQ multiplex PCR; TCRdb stores in-frame clones only, minus some. The sample lists hundreds of thousands of clones, 55% to 85% occurring once. The sequenced sample was memory CD4+ T cells sorted from blood. Subset reported: CD45RA-negative fraction. Receptor source: a woman in her twenties or thirties in good health.

The CDR3 region has the DNA TGTGCTAGTGGTTTGGTAACTCGGGAGGGCATGTCCTACGAGCAGTACTTC. Translated: CASGLVTREGMSYEQYF. The chain has TRBV12-5 and TRBJ2-7; 8 positions match TRBD2. CDR1 is LGHNT, CDR2 FRNRAP, per germline. The CDR3 has 17 amino acids. V gave up 0 bases and J gave up 1 base; unmatched junction bases: 8.

This clone was recorded once. The chain links TRBV4-2 to TRBJ1-3; D not resolved. Germline CDR1 and CDR2: LGHNA and YNFKEQ. This CDR3 spans 13 amino acids. Trimming took off 4 bases at V and 3 bases at J, with 7 bases between the two ends. The CDR3 sequence is CASSPAGGNTIYF. The DNA of the CDR3 is TGTGCCAGCAGCCCAGCTGGTGGAAACACCATATATTTT.

This clone has just a few counts. The chain is built from TRBV28 and TRBJ2-4; a weak D match, TRBD2 (6 bases). Trimming stripped 3 bases from V and 0 bases from J, with 15 bases between. CDR3 size: 17 residues. The germline CDR1 and CDR2 sequences are MDHEN and SYDVKM. The CDR3 loop is CASSFLFGAGAKNIQYF. The CDR3 DNA sequence: TGTGCCAGCAGTTTCCTCTTCGGAGCGGGAGCCAAAAACATTCAGTACTTC.

CDR3 region: CASSLQGKAKNIQYF. CDR3 in DNA: TGTGCCAGCTCACTACAGGGGAAGGCCAAAAACATTCAGTACTTC. The chain carries TRBV18 and TRBJ2-4; 7 bases line up with TRBD1. Germline lookup yields CDR1 KGHSH and CDR2 LQKENI. The CDR3 runs to 15 residues. V shed 4 bases, J shed 1 base, and the junction held 4 bases outside the gene matches.

The chain has TRBV6-1 and TRBJ2-5, with TRBD1 as a possible D gene (5 bases). In germline, CDR1 is MNHNS, CDR2 SASEGT. The CDR3 loop spans 14 amino acids. V was shortened by 3 bases and J by 2 bases, with 10 bases between the two germline ends. CDR3 DNA sequence: TGTGCCAGCAGTGAGACAGTCCTACAAGAGACCCAGTACTTC. Encoded protein: CASSETVLQETQYF.